The rows below give T cell receptor beta chains drawn from one sample of a study of blood T cell repertoires in COVID-19. Sequenced by immunoSEQ multiplex PCR; TCRdb stores in-frame clones only, minus some. The sample lists about 90,000 clones; 85% were seen once. The sample taken for sequencing was peripheral blood. Receptors were obtained from a woman aged 70-85 years with active or convalescent COVID-19. CDR3s include the opening cysteine and the closing phenylalanine or tryptophan. A D gene is named only where the DNA matches it firmly. Not all rows give a size; the values are once, few, many and, for expanded clones, a class.

j_call v_call cdr3_length clone_size d_call cdr3_nt cdr3_aa
TRBJ2-7 TRBV5-6 17 - - TGTGCCAGCAGCTCACTTGGGAGGGGGGCCTACTCCTACGAGCAGTACTTC CASSSLGRGAYSYEQYF
TRBJ1-1 TRBV19 16 - TRBD1 TGTGCCAGTAAACCGCGGGAGGACAGGCCGGTAGCTGAAGCTTTCTTT CASKPREDRPVAEAFF
TRBJ1-1 TRBV5-1 16 - - TGCGCCAGCAGCCAGGGGACGGGGTTTATGAACACTGAAGCTTTCTTT CASSQGTGFMNTEAFF
TRBJ2-4 TRBV6-6 17 - TRBD2 TGTGCCAGCAGTCTCACCATCGGGGGGGCCCGGGGAAACATTCAGTACTTC CASSLTIGGARGNIQYF
TRBJ2-3 TRBV19 19 - TRBD1 TGTGCCAGTAGTATAGAGGGGGCAGGGGGCGATCTCAGCACAGATACGCAGTATTTT CASSIEGAGGDLSTDTQYF
TRBJ2-7 TRBV5-1 14 once TRBD1 TGCGCCAGCAGCTATAACAGGGGGCCCTACGAGCAGTACTTC CASSYNRGPYEQYF
TRBJ1-2 TRBV27 14 - TRBD1 TGTGCCAGCAACCGGGACAGGGGGTCCTATGGCTACACCTTC CASNRDRGSYGYTF
TRBJ1-5 TRBV19 16 - - TGTGCCAGTAGTATAGAATACGGTAATAGCAATCAGCCCCAGCATTTT CASSIEYGNSNQPQHF
TRBJ1-2 TRBV18 15 - - TGTGCCAGCTCACCACCGGTCCCGGGACAATATGGCTACACCTTC CASSPPVPGQYGYTF
TRBJ2-5 TRBV7-2 14 - - TGTGCCAGCAGCCCCGGCCTAGGGGAAGAGACCCAGTACTTC CASSPGLGEETQYF
TRBJ1-6 TRBV6-5 15 - TRBD1 TGTGCCAGCAGCGGAGGGACAGGGGTGGGTTCACCCCTCCACTTT CASSGGTGVGSPLHF
TRBJ1-1 TRBV2 14 - - TGTGCCAGCAGTTCTCGGGGGTTGAACACTGAAGCTTTCTTT CASSSRGLNTEAFF
TRBJ2-5 TRBV29-1 17 once TRBD2 TGCAGCGTTGAAGAAGGACTAGCGGGGGGTCCACAAGAGACCCAGTACTTC CSVEEGLAGGPQETQYF
TRBJ1-3 TRBV19 14 - - TGTGCCAGCACGAGGCCCAGCTCTGGAAACACCATATATTTT CASTRPSSGNTIYF
TRBJ1-6 TRBV3-1/TRBV3-2 14 - TRBD1 TGTGCCAGCAGCCTCCGGGACAGGGGGTCACCCCTCCACTTT CASSLRDRGSPLHF
TRBJ1-4 TRBV5-4 15 - - TGTGCCAGCAGCCCGGGCAGGGGCGCGAATGAAAAACTGTTTTTT CASSPGRGANEKLFF
TRBJ2-2 TRBV3-1/TRBV3-2 14 - - TGTGCCAGCAGTAATCGAGGTGGAGGCGGGGAGCTGTTTTTT CASSNRGGGGELFF
TRBJ2-7 TRBV18 13 - TRBD2 TGTGCCAGCTCACCGGGACTATCCTACGAGCAGTACTTC CASSPGLSYEQYF
TRBJ2-2 TRBV18 15 - - TGTGCCAGCTCACGGGACTCCATTCCCACCGGGGAGCTGTTTTTT CASSRDSIPTGELFF
TRBJ2-2 TRBV2 13 - - TGTGCCAGCAGTGGCGGAGGCTATGGGGAGCTGTTTTTT CASSGGGYGELFF
TRBJ1-3 TRBV24-1 15 few TRBD1 TGTGCCACCAGTGATTCACGACAGGGCGATCGCGCCATATATTTT CATSDSRQGDRAIYF
TRBJ1-6 TRBV18 17 - TRBD1 TGTGCCAGCTCACCTCTTGTTCGGACAGGGAAGAATTCACCCCTCCACTTT CASSPLVRTGKNSPLHF
TRBJ1-1 TRBV24-1 16 - - TGTGCCACCAGTGATGGCCGGAGAGGGAGGAACACTGAAGCTTTCTTT CATSDGRRGRNTEAFF
TRBJ2-3 TRBV24-1 15 - TRBD1 TGTGCCACCAGTGATTACACAGGGGGTGATGATACGCAGTATTTT CATSDYTGGDDTQYF
TRBJ1-2 TRBV16 14 - TRBD1 TGTGCCAGCAGAAAAGGACAGGGCGGCTATGGCTACACCTTC CASRKGQGGYGYTF
TRBJ1-1 TRBV7-2 15 - TRBD1 TGTGCCAGCAGCTCAAGACAGGGGGCGGACACTGAAGCTTTCTTT CASSSRQGADTEAFF
TRBJ2-1 TRBV19 14 - TRBD1 TGTACCAGTAGCGACAGGGGGATGGACAATGAGCAGTTCTTC CTSSDRGMDNEQFF
TRBJ1-6 TRBV5-6 14 - TRBD1 TGTGCCAGCAGCTTCGGGACAGTTAATTCACCCCTCCACTTT CASSFGTVNSPLHF
TRBJ1-2 TRBV19 13 - - TGTGCCAGTAGCCCTGGAGAGCACTATGGCTACACCTTC CASSPGEHYGYTF
TRBJ2-3 TRBV2 16 - - TGTGCCCCCCTGGGGGGGGGCCCTGGTAGCACAGATACGCAGTATTTT CAPLGGGPGSTDTQYF
TRBJ1-1 TRBV12-1 17 - - TGTGCCACACGGGAACAGGGGGCTGCTTCGATGAACACTGAAGCTTTCTTT CATREQGAASMNTEAFF
TRBJ2-1 TRBV2 13 - TRBD1 TGTGCCAGCACCGGGACAGGGTTTAATGAGCAGTTCTTC CASTGTGFNEQFF
TRBJ2-4 TRBV27 16 - - TGTGCCAGCAAACGAAGAGGGGGGGGCTGGGAAGACATTCAGTACTTC CASKRRGGGWEDIQYF
TRBJ1-3 TRBV28 13 - TRBD1 TGTGCCAGCAAGGGACAGGGTGGAAACACCATATATTTT CASKGQGGNTIYF
TRBJ2-6 TRBV28 16 - - TGTGCCAGCAGTTCCTCTAGGGGGTCTGGGGCCAACGTCCTGACTTTC CASSSSRGSGANVLTF
TRBJ1-4 TRBV28 15 - - TGTGCCAGCAGTTCCAGACAAAGAACTAATGAAAAACTGTTTTTT CASSSRQRTNEKLFF
TRBJ2-6 TRBV14 16 - TRBD1 TGTGCCAGCAGCTTACACAGGGGCTCTGGGGCCAACGTCCTGACTTTC CASSLHRGSGANVLTF
TRBJ2-7 TRBV5-4 14 - - TGTGCCAGCAGCTTGGACAGGTCCTCCTACGAGCAGTACTTC CASSLDRSSYEQYF
TRBJ1-4 TRBV4-2 14 - - TGTGCCAGCAGCCAAGACAGGGATCGCGAAAAACTGTTTTTT CASSQDRDREKLFF
TRBJ1-5 TRBV3-1/TRBV3-2 14 few - TGTGCCAGCAGTCAAAGAGAGGGTAATCAGCCCCAGCATTTT CASSQREGNQPQHF
TRBJ2-7 TRBV2 14 few - TGTGCCAGCAGTGAAGGGGGTCTGGGAGACGAGCAGTACTTC CASSEGGLGDEQYF
TRBJ1-3 TRBV3-1/TRBV3-2 14 - - TGTGCCAGCAGCCTCTCAGACTCTGGAAACACCATATATTTT CASSLSDSGNTIYF
TRBJ2-2 TRBV4-1 15 once - TGCGCCAGCAGCCAGGAAGACAGAAACACCGGGGAGCTGTTTTTT CASSQEDRNTGELFF
TRBJ2-7 TRBV27 19 - - TGTGCCAGCAGTTTTTTATCTTCGCGGGTTTTGGGCCAGCGCTACGAGCAGTACTTC CASSFLSSRVLGQRYEQYF
TRBJ2-7 TRBV28 16 - - TGTGCCAGCAGCCGCCTTAGAGGGTTCAGCTCCTACGAGCAGTACTTC CASSRLRGFSSYEQYF
TRBJ2-7 TRBV13 14 - - TGTGCCAGCAGCCTCAGCGGCGGAAACTACGAGCAGTACTTC CASSLSGGNYEQYF
TRBJ2-3 TRBV2 15 few - TGTGCCAGCAGGGGCGGGGCGGTACCCACAGATACGCAGTATTTT CASRGGAVPTDTQYF
TRBJ2-2 TRBV6-5 15 - TRBD1 TGTGCCAGCGGGGGACAGGGGGCCTTTAACGGGGAGCTGTTTTTT CASGGQGAFNGELFF
TRBJ2-2 TRBV4-1 17 - TRBD2 TGCGCCAGCAGCCAAACCACCAGCGGGGGGAACACCGGGGAGCTGTTTTTT CASSQTTSGGNTGELFF
TRBJ1-2 TRBV10-1 14 once - TGCGCCAGCTCATGGCGGGGGCCCCACTATGGCTACACCTTC CASSWRGPHYGYTF
TRBJ1-2 TRBV6-2/TRBV6-3 16 - TRBD1 TGTGCCAGCAGTTTCCTGACAGGGATGAATAACTATGGCTACACCTTC CASSFLTGMNNYGYTF
TRBJ1-1 TRBV3-1/TRBV3-2 16 - - TGTGCCAGCAGCCAAGATGGGGCCGTCGGGGGCACTGAAGCTTTCTTT CASSQDGAVGGTEAFF
TRBJ2-1 TRBV10-1 15 - TRBD1 TGCGCCAGCAGTGAACAGGGGGGAGACTACAATGAGCAGTTCTTC CASSEQGGDYNEQFF
TRBJ2-1 TRBV5-1 16 - - TGCGCCAGCAGCTTGGGGGTCGGGTTCAACATCTATGAGCAGTTCTTC CASSLGVGFNIYEQFF
TRBJ1-1 TRBV10-1 15 - TRBD1 TGCGCCAGCAGCGACCTCGGGACAGGGGTAACTGAAGCTTTCTTT CASSDLGTGVTEAFF
TRBJ1-4 TRBV28 18 few TRBD1 TGTGCCAGCAGACCTCCTTGGGGGACAGGGGGGTATGGTGAAAAACTGTTTTTT CASRPPWGTGGYGEKLFF
TRBJ1-2 TRBV28 14 once TRBD1 TGTGCCAGCAGATCAACAGGGGGAAGCTATGGCTACACCTTC CASRSTGGSYGYTF